One and the same sample provided the 26 T cell receptor beta chains below, sequenced in a study of T cell responses to AZD1222 COVID-19 vaccine. Profiled with immunoSEQ multiplex PCR; TCRdb holds only in-frame clones, not every one. The table records approximately 100,000 clones, about 89% of them present only once. Specimen: peripheral blood, collected on day 0 of AZD1222 vaccination. Every receptor here comes from an adult in good health.

This chain uses TRBV5-1 with TRBJ2-7; 8 positions match TRBD2. Germline V gene sequence: CDR1 SGHRS, CDR2 YFSETQ. With V trimmed by 0 bases and J by 6 bases, 14 bases remained unmatched. The CDR3 spans 17 residues. CDR3 protein: CASSLEGRTSHPGEQYF. CDR3 in DNA: TGCGCCAGCAGCTTGGAAGGGAGGACTAGCCATCCGGGCGAGCAGTACTTC.

The V gene is TRBV12-5, the J gene TRBJ1-1; no clear D gene. Per germline, CDR1 LGHNT and CDR2 FRNRAP. V was shortened by 2 bases and J by 1 base, with 11 bases between the two germline ends. CDR3 length equals 15 residues. In DNA form, the CDR3 reads TGTGCTAGTGGTTTGTGGGCAGGCGGGAACACTGAAGCTTTCTTT. Translating gives CASGLWAGGNTEAFF. The whole variable domain, filled in from reference TRBV12-5 and TRBJ1-1, reads DARVTQTPRHKVTEMGQEVTMRCQPILGHNTVFWYRQTMMQGLELLAYFRNRAPLDDSGMPKDRFSAEMPDATLATLKIQPSEPRDSAVYFCASGLWAGGNTEAFFGQGTRLTVV.

This sequence joins TRBV18 and TRBJ2-5; D gene uncertain. The CDR3 is 13 residues long. The germline V and J ends were trimmed by 2 bases and 1 base, with 5 bases remaining between them. In germline, CDR1 is KGHSH, CDR2 LQKENI. CDR3: CASSPGSQETQYF. For the CDR3, the DNA is TGTGCCAGCTCACCAGGTAGCCAAGAGACCCAGTACTTC.

The CDR3 region has the DNA TGTGCCAGCAGTGACTCAGGTCAGGGAAGAATTATGAACACTGAAGCTTTCTTT. Its translation is CASSDSGQGRIMNTEAFF. This chain connects TRBV6-4 to TRBJ1-1, with a tentative D call TRBD1 (5 bases). The length of the CDR3 is 18 residues. Germline-derived CDR1 and CDR2 are MRHNA and SNTAGT. V gave up 0 bases and J gave up 0 bases, with 17 bases separating them.

The genes are TRBV5-1 and TRBJ1-2; D not resolved. The V gene's germline CDR1 is SGHRS and CDR2 YFSETQ. The CDR3 is made up of 13 amino acids. Trimming left V 4 bases short and J 3 bases short, with 10 bases between. The CDR3 spells CASSPDGYYGYTF. CDR3 bases: TGCGCCAGCAGCCCGGACGGATACTATGGCTACACCTTC.

The chain combines TRBV18 with TRBJ1-2; 8 bases align to TRBD1. Unmatched junction bases numbered 2, after V lost 2 bases and J lost 3 bases. The CDR3 is 14 amino acids. Germline CDR1 KGHSH, CDR2 LQKENI. CDR3 sequence: CASSPVTGDYGYTF. The CDR3 DNA sequence: TGTGCCAGCTCACCAGTGACAGGGGACTATGGCTACACCTTC.

The rearrangement joins TRBV7-2 to TRBJ2-1; 8 bases match TRBD2. Germline V gene lookup returns CDR1 SGHTA and CDR2 FQGNSA. This CDR3 comprises 16 residues. Trimming at V came to 2 bases and at J to 3 bases, leaving 6 bases not matched to a gene. In DNA form, the CDR3 reads TGTGCCAGCAGCTTATACGGGGGGGCAATCTACAATGAGCAGTTCTTC. As protein: CASSLYGGAIYNEQFF.

This clone showed up just once. This chain uses TRBV18 with TRBJ2-4; 9 bases align to TRBD1. This CDR3 is built from 17 residues. The V gene's germline CDR1 is KGHSH and CDR2 LQKENI. Trimming at V came to 2 bases and at J to 2 bases, leaving 7 bases not matched to a gene. The CDR3 spells CASSPVTGGYSKNIQYF. In DNA form, the CDR3 reads TGTGCCAGCTCACCAGTGACAGGGGGTTATTCCAAAAACATTCAGTACTTC.

The V gene is TRBV7-8, the J gene TRBJ1-1; D is undetermined. The length of the CDR3 is 14 residues. The germline V and J ends were trimmed by 1 base and 2 bases, with 8 bases remaining between them. In germline, CDR1 is SGHVS, CDR2 FQNEAQ. The CDR3 region is CASSLVTRNTEAFF. The CDR3 DNA reads as TGTGCCAGCAGCTTAGTAACGAGAAACACTGAAGCTTTCTTT. The variable domain in full, with the rest retrieved from reference TRBV7-8 and TRBJ1-1, is GAGVSQSPRYKVAKRGQDVALRCDPISGHVSLFWYQQALGQGPEFLTYFQNEAQLDKSGLPSDRFFAERPEGSVSTLKIQRTQQEDSAVYLCASSLVTRNTEAFFGQGTRLTVV.

The chain carries TRBV6-2 or TRBV6-3 and TRBJ1-5; D possibly corresponds to TRBD1 (6 bases). Germline loops: CDR1 MNHEY, CDR2 SVGEGT. The CDR3 runs to 15 residues. Trimming removed 6 bases from V and 5 bases from J, with 17 bases in between. The CDR3 bases are TGTGCCAGCAGCCCAGGACAGAGTGTGCATCAGCCCCAGCATTTT. It is translated as CASSPGQSVHQPQHF.

The chain recombines TRBV19 with TRBJ1-6; a weak D match, TRBD1 (6 bases). The CDR3 runs 16 residues. V lost 4 bases and J lost 10, with 20 bases in between. In germline, CDR1 is LNHDA, CDR2 SQIVND (reference sequence). The CDR3 reads CASSTRGLRGRSPLHF. In DNA form, the CDR3 reads TGTGCCAGTAGTACCCGCGGCCTCAGGGGAAGGTCACCCCTCCACTTT.

The rearrangement uses TRBV7-2 and TRBJ1-2; D possibly corresponds to TRBD1 (5 bases). V dropped 1 base and J dropped 8 bases, with 14 bases sitting between them. This CDR3 contains 14 residues. Germline CDR1 SGHTA, CDR2 FQGNSA. This CDR3 reads CASSLGPGRGGYTF. CDR3 bases: TGTGCCAGCAGCTTAGGGCCAGGGCGAGGGGGCTACACCTTC.

The rearrangement joins TRBV19 to TRBJ1-2; TRBD1 agrees at 9 bases. Trimming took 4 bases from V and 2 from J; bases not matched to a gene: 8. The germline V gene has CDR1 LNHDA and CDR2 SQIVND (reference sequence). This CDR3 has 16 residues. The CDR3 spells CASSTTGTGRNYGYTF. The CDR3, as DNA: TGTGCCAGTAGTACCACAGGGACAGGGCGGAACTATGGCTACACCTTC.

The chain links TRBV12-3 or TRBV12-4 to TRBJ2-1; possibly TRBD2 for D (5 bases). The ends were cut back, 5 bases at V and 7 bases at J, with 9 bases in the middle. This CDR3 spans 12 amino acids. The CDR3 sequence: CASSPGLNEQFF. The CDR3 region has the DNA TGTGCCAGCAGTCCGGGATTGAATGAGCAGTTCTTC.

This clone was observed a few times. The chain is built from TRBV6-5 and TRBJ1-1; D perhaps matches TRBD1 (6 bases). The CDR3 has 12 amino acids. V lost 7 bases and J 8 bases, leaving 14 bases between the germline ends. CDR1 and CDR2 from the germline V gene are MNHEY and SVGAGI. The CDR3 region is CASKRTEKEAFF. CDR3 bases: TGTGCCAGCAAAAGGACAGAGAAGGAAGCTTTCTTT.

This clone has only one observation. The chain carries TRBV6-6 and TRBJ1-4; D unresolved. Germline loops: CDR1 MNHNY, CDR2 SVGAGI (reference sequence). Trimming removed 6 bases from V and 0 bases from J, with 20 bases in between. The CDR3 consists of 18 residues. The CDR3 is CASRRPAGRGPTNEKLFF. CDR3 nucleotide sequence: TGTGCCAGCAGACGACCGGCAGGACGAGGGCCAACTAATGAAAAACTGTTTTTT.

The chain recombines TRBV9 with TRBJ2-5, with D maybe TRBD1 (6 bases). This CDR3 has 15 amino acids. Germline CDR1 SGDLS, CDR2 YYNGEE. V was cut by 4 bases and J by 4 bases, with 17 bases left in between. CDR3 coding DNA: TGTGCCAGCAGCCCTTCGGGACACATAGCAGAGACCCAGTACTTC. The encoded protein is CASSPSGHIAETQYF. Drawing the rest from reference TRBV9 and TRBJ2-5, the complete variable domain is DSGVTQTPKHLITATGQRVTLRCSPRSGDLSVYWYQQSLDQGLQFLIQYYNGEERAKGNILERFSAQQFPDLHSELNLSSLELGDSALYFCASSPSGHIAETQYFGPGTRLLVL.

The chain has TRBV6-5 and TRBJ2-5, with 7 bases identical to TRBD2. J gave up 1 base and V 2 bases, and 4 bases lay outside the gene matches. Germline CDR1 and CDR2: MNHEY and SVGAGI. The CDR3 spans 15 residues. CDR3 in amino acids: CASSYPGGTQETQYF. CDR3 coding DNA: TGTGCCAGCAGTTACCCCGGGGGGACCCAAGAGACCCAGTACTTC.

This chain connects TRBV6-5 to TRBJ1-6; no firm D call. Trimming took 4 bases from V and 12 from J, leaving 10 bases between them. The CDR3 extends over 12 amino acids. Germline assignment: CDR1 MNHEY and CDR2 SVGAGI. The CDR3 bases are TGTGCCAGCAGTTCCTCACTGGGACCCCTCCACTTT. Residues: CASSSSLGPLHF.

The chain joins TRBV27 to TRBJ1-1; D gene ambiguous. Looked up from germline, CDR1 is MNHEY and CDR2 is SMNVEV (reference sequence). Between the trimmed V and J ends, which lost 3 bases and 3 bases, there was a span of 8 bases. The CDR3 consists of 13 residues. The CDR3 DNA reads TGTGCCAGCAGTTTTGTCCGGTACACTGAAGCTTTCTTT. This encodes CASSFVRYTEAFF.

The gene calls are TRBV28 and TRBJ1-1; the D gene is possibly TRBD1 (5 bases). V was trimmed by 6 bases and J by 8 bases, leaving 19 bases between them. CDR3 length: 14 residues. The germline gives CDR1 MDHEN, CDR2 SYDVKM. The CDR3 sequence: CASRSQGLFWEAFF. The CDR3 DNA is TGTGCCAGCAGGTCCCAGGGACTTTTCTGGGAAGCTTTCTTT. Based on the CDR3 plus reference TRBV28 and TRBJ1-1, the full variable domain is DVKVTQSSRYLVKRTGEKVFLECVQDMDHENMFWYRQDPGLGLRLIYFSYDVKMKEKGDIPEGYSVSREKKERFSLILESASTNQTSMYLCASRSQGLFWEAFFGQGTRLTVV.

The V gene is TRBV19, the J gene TRBJ1-5; 9 nucleotides match TRBD1. The CDR3 sequence is 15 residues long. Trimming cost V 7 bases and J 4 bases; bases outside gene matches: 8. The V gene's germline CDR1 is LNHDA and CDR2 SQIVND (reference sequence). The CDR3 nucleotides read TGTGCCAGTACCCAAGGGACAGGGAAGAATCAGCCCCAGCATTTT. Its translation is CASTQGTGKNQPQHF. The full variable domain, rest sourced from reference TRBV19 and TRBJ1-5, is DGGITQSPKYLFRKEGQNVTLSCEQNLNHDAMYWYRQDPGQGLRLIYYSQIVNDFQKGDIAEGYSVSREKKESFPLTVTSAQKNPTAFYLCASTQGTGKNQPQHFGDGTRLSIL.

With regard to this clone: This specimen includes other DNA sequences encoding the same CDR3. This sequence joins TRBV6-5 and TRBJ1-4; the D is unclear. V dropped 2 bases and J dropped 10 bases, with 11 bases sitting between them. The CDR3 consists of 13 residues. CDR1 and CDR2 (germline): MNHEY, SVGAGI. In nucleotides, the CDR3 is TGTGCCAGCAGTTACACCTCAGGCGGAAAACTGTTTTTT. It specifies CASSYTSGGKLFF.

This chain joins TRBV6-4 and TRBJ1-1; 8 positions match TRBD1. In germline, CDR1 is MRHNA, CDR2 SNTAGT. The CDR3 has 14 residues. V lost 4 bases, J lost 5 bases, and 6 bases stayed unmatched. The CDR3 protein is CASSAGTGSTEAFF. The CDR3 DNA reads as TGTGCCAGCAGTGCCGGGACAGGTTCGACTGAAGCTTTCTTT.

This chain connects TRBV6-5 to TRBJ1-1; TRBD1 agrees at 9 bases. Germline CDR1 reads MNHEY; CDR2 reads SVGAGI. This CDR3 has 13 residues. V was pared by 8 bases and J by 4 bases, with 5 bases of the junction left unmatched. CDR3 region: CASGQGFLTEAFF. The CDR3 region has the DNA TGTGCCAGCGGACAGGGGTTTCTCACTGAAGCTTTCTTT.

With respect to this clone: Mismatch with germline at one junction end may stem from a read error. The chain links TRBV12-3 or TRBV12-4 to TRBJ2-1; 8 bases line up with TRBD1. The CDR3 loop spans 11 amino acids. This CDR3 reads CASGYSGQVIF. The CDR3 region has the DNA TGTGCCAGCGGCTATTCGGGACAGGTGATCTTC.